This T cell receptor (beta chain) stems from a study of blood T cell repertoires in COVID-19. Across the study: Samples representing acute and convalescent COVID-19 were sourced from the United States, Italy and Spain. The cDNA or gDNA used as material had been derived from T cells, B-cell-depleted T cells, or PBMCs.

Germline CDR1 is KGHDR and CDR2 is SFDVKD. The CDR3 totals 20 residues. V trimming: 3 bases; J trimming: 3 bases; junction bases outside the gene matches: 19. As processed by the authors: Amplified reference gene primers provided the basis for estimating nucleated cell counts. The protocol was immunoSEQ multiplex PCR, while the TCRdb copy is restricted to in-frame clones and leaves out a portion. V and J calls and clone size are copied from that table; D and trimming were computed from the DNA. The sample consists of fewer than 250,000 clones, 84% of them appearing once. This clone has just one count.

What was sequenced was peripheral blood. The chain joins TRBV24-1 to TRBJ2-1; 7 bases are shared with TRBD1. This sequence originates from a man aged 25 to 40 with active or convalescent COVID-19. In DNA, the CDR3 is TGTGCCACCAGTGATGACCTTAGCCCCCTGACAGGGATGGACTACAATGAGCAGTTCTTC. It codes for CATSDDLSPLTGMDYNEQFF.